This T cell receptor beta chain emerged from a study of T-cell memory formation after mild COVID-19. On the study more broadly: Largely, TCR clusters stayed within a single donor.

About this clonotype itself: Its antigen remains unidentified.

5'RACE, which relied on constant-segment primers, yielded TCR alpha and TCR beta cDNA libraries carrying sample barcodes and UMIs. MiXCR, applied by TCRdb to the 5' RACE reads, yields one record per CDR3 protein. The data show fewer than 150,000 distinct CDR3 sequences, 14% to 15% seen once. Study-level results: The CD4+ clones that contracted clustered mainly within CM and EM, and the CD8+ clones concentrated in EMRA. Among clones peaking at day 37 in the second wave, SARS-CoV-2 specificity remained unconfirmed.

Germline V CDR1 and CDR2: MNHEY, SVGEGT. Between the trimmed V and J ends, which lost 5 bases and 4 bases, there was a span of 11 bases. CDR3 length equals 13 residues. Sequenced sample: PBMCs or a T cell subset sorted from them (not recorded which). This receptor was taken from an adult woman who had mild COVID-19 (a few samples of this study predate the infection). Cell type and time point are not known. The chain has TRBV6-2 or TRBV6-3 and TRBJ1-1, with D hard to call. For the CDR3, the DNA is TGTGCCAGCAGTAACCGGGGATCCACTGAAGCTTTCTTT. This sequence encodes CASSNRGSTEAFF.